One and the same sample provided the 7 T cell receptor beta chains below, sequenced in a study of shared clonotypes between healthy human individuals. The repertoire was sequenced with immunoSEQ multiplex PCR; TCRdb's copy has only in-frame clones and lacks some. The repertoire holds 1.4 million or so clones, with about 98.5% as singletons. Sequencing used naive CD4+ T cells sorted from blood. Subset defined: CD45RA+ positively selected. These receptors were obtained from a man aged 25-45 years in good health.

In nucleotides, the CDR3 is TGTGCCAGCAGGAAGGGTCCCACAGATACGCAGTATTTT. It encodes CASRKGPTDTQYF. V and J are TRBV28 and TRBJ2-3, with D uncertain. The V end was cut by 6 bases, the J end by 2 bases, with 9 bases between. The CDR3 is 13 residues long. Germline loops: CDR1 MDHEN, CDR2 SYDVKM.

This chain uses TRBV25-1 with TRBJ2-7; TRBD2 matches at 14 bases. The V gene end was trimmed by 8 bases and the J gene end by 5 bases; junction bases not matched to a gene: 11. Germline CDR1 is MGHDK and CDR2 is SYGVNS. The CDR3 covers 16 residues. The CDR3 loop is CASASAGTSGSNEQYF. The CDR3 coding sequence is TGTGCCAGCGCCTCTGCCGGGACTAGCGGGAGCAACGAGCAGTACTTC.

For the CDR3, the DNA is TGTGCCAGCAGCTTAAGGGAATTGTACGAGCAGTACTTC. This gives the protein CASSLRELYEQYF. V gene TRBV7-9 combines with J gene TRBJ2-7, with D unclear. Germline V gene sequence: CDR1 SEHNR, CDR2 FQNEAQ (reference sequence). The CDR3 has 13 amino acids. Trimming shortened V by 2 bases and J by 4 bases, and 9 bases separated the two germline ends.

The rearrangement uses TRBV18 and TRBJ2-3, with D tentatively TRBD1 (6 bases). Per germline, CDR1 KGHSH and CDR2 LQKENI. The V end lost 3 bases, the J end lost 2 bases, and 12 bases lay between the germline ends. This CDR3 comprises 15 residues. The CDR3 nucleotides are TGTGCCAGCTCACCGCTAACAGGGTTCACAGATACGCAGTATTTT. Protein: CASSPLTGFTDTQYF.

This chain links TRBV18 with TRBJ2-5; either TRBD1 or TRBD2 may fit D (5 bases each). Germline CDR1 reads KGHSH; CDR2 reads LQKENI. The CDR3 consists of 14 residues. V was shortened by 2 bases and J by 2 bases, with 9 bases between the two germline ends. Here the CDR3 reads CASSPGDGQETQYF. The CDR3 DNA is TGTGCCAGCTCACCAGGGGACGGGCAAGAGACCCAGTACTTC.

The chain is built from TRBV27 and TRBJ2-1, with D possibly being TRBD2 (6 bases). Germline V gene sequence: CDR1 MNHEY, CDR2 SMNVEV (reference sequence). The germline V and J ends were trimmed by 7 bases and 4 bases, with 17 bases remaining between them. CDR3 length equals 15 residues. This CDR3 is CASIPTPGVYNEQFF. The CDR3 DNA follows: TGTGCCAGCATCCCGACTCCGGGGGTTTACAATGAGCAGTTCTTC.

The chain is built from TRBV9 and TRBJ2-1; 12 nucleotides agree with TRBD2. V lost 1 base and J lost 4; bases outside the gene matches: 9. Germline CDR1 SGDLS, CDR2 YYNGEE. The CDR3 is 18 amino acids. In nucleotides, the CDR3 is TGTGCCAGCAGCGTAAGGTGGACTAGCGGGACCGGATACAATGAGCAGTTCTTC. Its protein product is CASSVRWTSGTGYNEQFF.